This T cell receptor beta chain was obtained from a study of spatial heterogeneity in lung cancer. Study summary: A total of approximately 69 untreated early-stage non-small cell lung cancer patients served as donors. Detection of beta-chain sequences consistently exceeded that of alpha-chain sequences. Follow-up PBMC samples were sequenced when available, at a median of roughly 25 months after resection.

The time point is: blood at routine non-recurrence follow-up after resection. Frozen PBMC, nontumor lung or tumor provided whole RNA, which was sequenced unsorted. TCRdb fed the 5' RACE reads into MiXCR, producing one record per CDR3 protein. Of about 120,000 distinct CDR3 sequences listed, 10% to 15% are singletons. This CDR3 has 16 amino acids. Germline V gene sequence: CDR1 SGHRS, CDR2 YFSETQ. The V end was cut by 2 bases, the J end by 4 bases, with 15 bases between. The clonotype was recovered from a male donor with early-stage non-small cell lung cancer. The chain links TRBV5-1 to TRBJ1-4; perhaps TRBD1 as D (6 bases). The specimen comprised PBMCs, sampled at follow-up. CDR3 nucleotides: TGCGCCAGCAGCTTCGGAATGGGGGCCCTTAATGAAAAACTGTTTTTT. Translated, it gives CASSFGMGALNEKLFF. Filled out from reference TRBV5-1 and TRBJ1-4, the complete variable domain reads KAGVTQTPRYLIKTRGQQVTLSCSPISGHRSVSWYQQTPGQGLQFLFEYFSETQRNKGNFPGRFSGRQFSNSRSEMNVSTLELGDSALYLCASSFGMGALNEKLFFGSGTQLSVL.